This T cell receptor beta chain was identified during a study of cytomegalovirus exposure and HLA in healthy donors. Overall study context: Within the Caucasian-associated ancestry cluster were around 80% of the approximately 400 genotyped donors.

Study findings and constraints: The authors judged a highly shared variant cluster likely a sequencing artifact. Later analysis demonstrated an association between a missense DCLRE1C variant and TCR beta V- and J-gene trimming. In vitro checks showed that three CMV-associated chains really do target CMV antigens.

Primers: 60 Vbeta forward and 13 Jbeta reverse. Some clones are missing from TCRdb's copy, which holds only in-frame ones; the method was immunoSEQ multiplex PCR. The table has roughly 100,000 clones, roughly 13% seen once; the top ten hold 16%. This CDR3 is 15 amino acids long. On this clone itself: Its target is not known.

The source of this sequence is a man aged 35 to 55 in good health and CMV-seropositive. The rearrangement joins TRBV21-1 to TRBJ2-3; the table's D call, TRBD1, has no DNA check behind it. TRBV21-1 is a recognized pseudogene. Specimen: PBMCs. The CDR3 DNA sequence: TGTGCCAGCAGCAAACGACAGGGACGCACAGATACGCAGTATTTT. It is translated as CASSKRQGRTDTQYF.